A single TCR beta chain is shown here with its context. Profiling relied on immunoSEQ multiplex PCR, and the TCRdb table lists in-frame clones only, not all of them. The table includes 130,000 to 150,000 clones, more than 90% detected once. This specimen belongs to a study of control samples from healthy donors and cancer patients. This clonotype was obtained from a man aged 25 to 40 in good health. Material: blood.

The DNA of the CDR3 is TGTGCCAGCAGCCTGGACAGGCGATCCTACAATGAGCAGTTCTTC. This codes for CASSLDRRSYNEQFF. This chain links TRBV7-2 with TRBJ2-1, with 7 bases identical to TRBD1. The length of the CDR3 is 15 residues. V was clipped by 5 bases and J by 1 base; unmatched bases: 5. CDR1 and CDR2 (germline): SGHTA, FQGNSA.